The 17 T cell receptor beta chains given below trace back to one sample, sequenced in a study of a mutant IDH1 vaccine in newly diagnosed glioma. Generated by immunoSEQ multiplex PCR, the TCRdb table keeps only in-frame clones and is missing some. The sample has 20,000 to 30,000 clones; approximately 93% are singletons. Time point defined: baseline, week 1 (first vaccination visit). Documented treatment: pre-vaccination baseline after standard-of-care therapy. The material was PBMCs, obtained from a glioma patient treated with radiotherapy, temozolomide or both. The source of these receptors is a man under 40 with glioma.

Notes on this clone: This same CDR3 is encoded by further DNA sequences in the sample. The chain couples TRBV5-6 to TRBJ1-2, with 9 positions matching TRBD1. The CDR3 has 14 residues. Germline V CDR1 and CDR2: SGHDT, YYEEEE. V shed 1 base and J 8 bases; nucleotides not matched to a gene: 6. CDR3 sequence: CASSLWDREEGYTF. The CDR3 region has the DNA TGTGCCAGCAGCTTGTGGGACAGGGAAGAAGGCTACACCTTC.

About this clone itself: At one end, the junction sequence differs from germline, possibly due to a read error. The chain employs TRBV6-1 and TRBJ1-2; the match to TRBD1 covers 8 bases. Germline CDR1 reads MNHNS; CDR2 reads SASEGT. This CDR3 is 15 amino acids long. The CDR3, as DNA: TGTGCCAGCAGCGAAGCTTACAGGGGGACGGGGGGCTACACCTTC. Translated, it gives CASSEAYRGTGGYTF.

The CDR3 is CASSLDGGVRTGELFF. DNA for the CDR3: TGCGCCAGCAGCTTGGATGGGGGGGTTCGAACCGGGGAGCTGTTTTTT. The chain has TRBV5-1 and TRBJ2-2, with TRBD2 identical over 7 bases. This CDR3 has 16 amino acids. CDR1 SGHRS and CDR2 YFSETQ come from the germline V gene. The V segment lost 0 bases and the J segment 5 bases; nucleotides outside the gene matches: 7. The whole variable domain, filled in from reference TRBV5-1 and TRBJ2-2, reads KAGVTQTPRYLIKTRGQQVTLSCSPISGHRSVSWYQQTPGQGLQFLFEYFSETQRNKGNFPGRFSGRQFSNSRSEMNVSTLELGDSALYLCASSLDGGVRTGELFFGEGSRLTVL.

The rearrangement links TRBV18 to TRBJ2-7; TRBD1 is a possible D gene (6 bases). Trimming cost V 5 bases and J 1 base, with 12 bases left between them. Germline CDR1 reads KGHSH; CDR2 reads LQKENI. The CDR3 is 14 residues long. CDR3 sequence: CASSDPGVSYEQYF. CDR3 nucleotides: TGTGCCAGCTCAGATCCAGGGGTTTCCTACGAGCAGTACTTC.

The chain couples TRBV11-2 to TRBJ1-1, with 8 nucleotides matching TRBD1. Germline V lookup: CDR1 SGHAT, CDR2 FQNNGV. The V segment lost 8 bases and the J segment 2 bases; nucleotides outside the gene matches: 7. The CDR3 consists of 14 residues. This chain's CDR3 is CASGRTGSNTEAFF. CDR3 sequence (DNA): TGTGCCAGCGGACGGACAGGGTCCAACACTGAAGCTTTCTTT.

The chain has TRBV5-6 and TRBJ1-2; unclear D gene. CDR3 length: 12 amino acids. V lost 10 bases to trimming and J lost 8 bases, with 18 bases between them. Germline CDR1 is SGHDT and CDR2 is YYEEEE. The CDR3 nucleotides are TGTGCCCCGCCCCAGGTAGCCCCCGGCTACACCTTC. It is translated as CAPPQVAPGYTF. Combining the CDR3 with reference TRBV5-6 and TRBJ1-2 gives the whole variable domain DAGVTQSPTHLIKTRGQQVTLRCSPKSGHDTVSWYQQALGQGPQFIFQYYEEEERQRGNFPDRFSGHQFPNYSSELNVNALLLGDSALYLCAPPQVAPGYTFGSGTRLTVV.

V is TRBV6-6 and J is TRBJ2-2; possible D gene TRBD2, 6 bases. The CDR3 covers 15 residues. Deletions cut 3 bases from V and 1 base from J, with 9 bases between. In germline, CDR1 is MNHNY, CDR2 SVGAGI (reference sequence). The CDR3 coding sequence is TGTGCCAGCAGTTATTCGCGGGGGAACACCGGGGAGCTGTTTTTT. Translating it yields CASSYSRGNTGELFF.

The chain uses TRBV5-1 and TRBJ2-7; D may be TRBD1 or TRBD2 (5 bases each). There are 15 residues in the CDR3. CDR1 and CDR2 (germline): SGHRS, YFSETQ. The V end lost 4 bases, the J end lost 2 bases, and 16 bases lay between the germline ends. CDR3 nucleotide sequence: TGCGCCAGCAGCCCCCGGGGCACCACAACCTACGAGCAGTACTTC. Its protein is CASSPRGTTTYEQYF.

V is TRBV29-1 and J is TRBJ2-7; D is perhaps TRBD1 (6 bases). Trimming shortened V by 5 bases and J by 1 base, and 15 bases separated the two germline ends. Germline V gives CDR1 SQVTM, CDR2 ANQGSEA. CDR3 length: 14 amino acids. The CDR3 nucleotides read TGCAGCGTTCAGAGGCAGGGGATGTCCTACGAGCAGTACTTC. Translated: CSVQRQGMSYEQYF.

V is TRBV27 and J is TRBJ2-2, with unresolved D. Trimming shortened V by 6 bases and J by 1 base, and 15 bases separated the two germline ends. The CDR3 extends over 16 amino acids. Germline CDR1 MNHEY, CDR2 SMNVEV (reference sequence). The CDR3: CASSLLAAGNTGELFF. The CDR3 DNA sequence: TGTGCCAGCAGCCTTCTCGCGGCAGGGAACACCGGGGAGCTGTTTTTT.

V usage is TRBV7-6 and J usage is TRBJ1-5; D unresolved. Trimming cost V 5 bases and J 1 base, with 12 bases left between them. The CDR3 extends over 15 amino acids. Germline V CDR1 and CDR2: SGHVS, FNYEAQ. The CDR3 spells CASSPTPFSNQPQHF. The CDR3 nucleotides are TGTGCCAGCAGCCCGACACCGTTCAGCAATCAGCCCCAGCATTTT.

The rearrangement uses TRBV25-1 and TRBJ2-5; D call uncertain. The V end lost 2 bases, the J end lost 3 bases, and 10 bases lay between the germline ends. Germline V gene data show CDR1 as MGHDK and CDR2 as SYGVNS. This CDR3 has 14 amino acids. The CDR3 nucleotides are TGTGCCAGCAGTGAACAGGAAACCAAAGAGACCCAGTACTTC. It is translated as CASSEQETKETQYF.

This rearrangement joins TRBV2 to TRBJ2-7; no clear D gene. V was cut by 6 bases and J by 0 bases, with 12 bases left in between. The CDR3 is 14 residues long. CDR1 is SNHLY and CDR2 is FYNNEI in the germline V gene. CDR3 DNA: TGTGCCAGCAGGACGGACCAGAGCTCCTACGAGCAGTACTTC. Translation gives CASRTDQSSYEQYF. The full variable domain, rest sourced from reference TRBV2 and TRBJ2-7, is EPEVTQTPSHQVTQMGQEVILRCVPISNHLYFYWYRQILGQKVEFLVSFYNNEISEKSEIFDDQFSVERPDGSNFTLKIRSTKLEDSAMYFCASRTDQSSYEQYFGPGTRLTVT.

This clone is a singleton in its sample. The V and J genes are TRBV5-5 and TRBJ1-5, with no clear D. This CDR3 has 15 residues. Per the germline V gene, CDR1 is SGHKS and CDR2 is YYEKEE (reference sequence). V lost 2 bases and J 2 bases, leaving 11 bases between the germline ends. The CDR3 sequence: CASSFTPRGNQPQHF. CDR3 in DNA: TGTGCCAGCAGCTTCACCCCCCGGGGCAATCAGCCCCAGCATTTT.

The V and J genes are TRBV29-1 and TRBJ2-3; 12 bases agree with TRBD2. Germline CDR1 SQVTM, CDR2 ANQGSEA. The length of the CDR3 is 15 residues. Trimming removed 6 bases from V and 5 bases from J; junction bases left unmatched: 9. This CDR3 reads CSVAQLAGGGDTQYF. The CDR3 bases are TGCAGCGTAGCCCAACTAGCGGGGGGAGGAGATACGCAGTATTTT.

The genes are TRBV5-1 and TRBJ2-1; 10 bases line up with TRBD2. This CDR3 has 18 residues. CDR1 and CDR2 (germline): SGHRS, YFSETQ. The V and J ends lost 0 bases and 0 bases, in that order; junction bases with no gene match: 6. The CDR3 bases are TGCGCCAGCAGCTTGGGGACTAGCGGTTCGAGCTCCTACAATGAGCAGTTCTTC. Amino acid sequence: CASSLGTSGSSSYNEQFF.

The chain has TRBV4-1 and TRBJ2-2, with 7 bases aligning to TRBD1. There are 15 residues in the CDR3. CDR1 and CDR2 from the germline V gene are MGHRA and YSYEKL. Trimming took 1 base from V and 5 from J; bases not matched to a gene: 4. This CDR3 reads CASSQGQGRTGELFF. DNA of the CDR3: TGCGCCAGCAGCCAAGGACAGGGCCGTACCGGGGAGCTGTTTTTT.